The clone carrying this TCR beta chain was seen only once. Per the original methods: Reference gene primers were amplified, and this amplification served to estimate nucleated cell counts. Generated by immunoSEQ multiplex PCR, the TCRdb table keeps only in-frame clones and is missing some. V and J calls and clone size come straight from that table; D and trimming were deduced from the DNA. The profile covers some 65,000 clones, with 90% to 95% appearing a single time and 2.9% taken by the ten largest. This entry is derived from a study of blood T cell repertoires in COVID-19. Across the whole study: Acute-phase and convalescent COVID-19 samples originated in the United States, Italy and Spain. T cells, B-cell-depleted T cells, or PBMCs provided the cDNA or gDNA that served as material.

Germline V gene lookup returns CDR1 SGHRS and CDR2 YFSETQ. V lost 0 bases to trimming and J lost 6 bases; unmatched junction nucleotides: 2. This CDR3 contains 16 residues. This clonotype was obtained from a man aged 65-85 years with active COVID-19. The sample was peripheral blood. This chain connects TRBV5-1 to TRBJ2-1, with 14 bases matching TRBD2. The CDR3 sequence: CASSLATSGGANEQFF. CDR3 DNA: TGCGCCAGCAGCTTGGCGACTAGCGGGGGGGCCAATGAGCAGTTCTTC.